Detailed here is one T cell receptor beta chain. The sample is drawn from a study of shared T cell receptors in the human thymus. The CDR3 is 15 amino acids. V lost 3 bases and J 2 bases, leaving 14 bases between the germline ends. Germline CDR1 and CDR2: KGHSH and LQKENI. Libraries were prepared by immunoSEQ multiplex PCR; TCRdb keeps only in-frame clonotypes and omits some of them. The table includes some 720,000 clones, roughly 90% detected once. The sample was also linked to a second study, of human thymus T cells. That investigation notes: Having surgery to correct congenital heart defects, healthy Finnish infants acted as the donors. Related research reported highly overlapping thymic repertoires among unrelated individuals.

The sequence derives from a boy younger than two with a congenital heart defect. V is TRBV18 and J is TRBJ2-7; D might be TRBD2 (7 bases). Sequences were obtained from thymocytes. In DNA, the CDR3 is TGTGCCAGCTCACCGTCGGGCGGGGGCGCCTACGAGCAGTACTTC. Amino acid sequence: CASSPSGGGAYEQYF.